One and the same sample provided the 16 T cell receptor beta chains below, sequenced in a study of OX40 agonist ivuxolimab in advanced cancers. Data came from immunoSEQ multiplex PCR; TCRdb stores just in-frame clones and leaves some out. The sample yields around 36,000 clones, approximately 84% seen once. Sample: CD4+ or CD8+ T cells sorted from blood, taken in a trial of the OX40 agonist ivuxolimab. The receptors were gathered from an adult with an advanced solid tumor such as melanoma, head and neck, liver or kidney cancer.

V gene TRBV27 combines with J gene TRBJ1-2; 7 bases are shared with TRBD1. Trimming cost V 6 bases and J 3 bases; bases outside gene matches: 4. The CDR3 runs to 13 residues. Per germline, CDR1 MNHEY and CDR2 SMNVEV (reference sequence). CDR3 DNA sequence: TGTGCCAGCAGCCCGGGACAGTACTATGGCTACACCTTC. It yields the protein CASSPGQYYGYTF.

V gene TRBV19 combines with J gene TRBJ2-7, with D possibly matching TRBD1 (5 bases). The germline gives CDR1 LNHDA, CDR2 SQIVND (reference sequence). This CDR3 comprises 14 residues. V dropped 3 bases and J dropped 3 bases, with 12 bases sitting between them. Written as DNA, the CDR3 is TGTGCCAGTAGTATTGACGCAGGGATCTACGAGCAGTACTTC. Its protein product is CASSIDAGIYEQYF.

This clone was picked up a small number of times. The chain combines TRBV6-1 with TRBJ1-3; no firm D call. CDR3 length: 14 residues. The germline gives CDR1 MNHNS, CDR2 SASEGT. Between the trimmed V and J ends, which lost 6 bases and 4 bases, there was a span of 13 bases. This CDR3 reads CASSQAEGGNTIYF. CDR3 DNA: TGTGCCAGCAGCCAGGCAGAAGGGGGAAACACCATATATTTT.

V usage is TRBV7-8 and J usage is TRBJ2-1, with 9 bases aligning to TRBD1. Trimming at V came to 5 bases and at J to 6 bases, leaving 5 bases not matched to a gene. The CDR3 is 14 amino acids. Germline assignment: CDR1 SGHVS and CDR2 FQNEAQ. The CDR3 region has the DNA TGTGCCAGCAGCCCCCGGACAGGGGCCAATGAGCAGTTCTTC. It yields the protein CASSPRTGANEQFF.

Concerning this clone itself: An end of the junction differs from the germline gene, which may be a read error. The J gene is TRBJ1-1, the V gene TRBV4-1, with a weak D call TRBD1 (5 bases). Looked up from germline, CDR1 is MGHRA and CDR2 is YSYEKL. The CDR3 extends over 15 amino acids. The CDR3 DNA follows: TGCGTCAGCAGCTTTGCGGGACCGACGAACACTGAAGCTTTCTTT. It is translated as CVSSFAGPTNTEAFF.

The genes are TRBV6-5 and TRBJ2-7; 7 nucleotides match TRBD2. Germline V gives CDR1 MNHEY, CDR2 SVGAGI. The CDR3 has 13 amino acids. Unmatched junction bases numbered 1, after V lost 2 bases and J lost 3 bases. CDR3 nucleotide sequence: TGTGCCAGCAGTTACGCTAGCGGCTACGAGCAGTACTTC. Translation: CASSYASGYEQYF.

The V and J genes are TRBV10-3 and TRBJ2-1; D is unresolved. CDR1 is ENHRY, CDR2 SYGVKD, per germline. This CDR3 is 13 amino acids long. The V end lost 0 bases, the J end lost 7 bases, and 7 bases lay between the germline ends. The CDR3 region is CAISESMGNEQFF. For the CDR3, the DNA is TGTGCCATCAGTGAGTCGATGGGAAATGAGCAGTTCTTC.

In nucleotides, the CDR3 is TGTGCCAGCAGTGAAACCGGGACAGGGGTTCGCTATGGCTACACCTTC. This gives the protein CASSETGTGVRYGYTF. V is TRBV6-1 and J is TRBJ1-2; 10 bases align to TRBD1. This CDR3 is 16 amino acids long. Unmatched junction bases numbered 7, after V lost 2 bases and J lost 4 bases. CDR1 is MNHNS and CDR2 is SASEGT in the germline V gene.

The V call is TRBV19, the J call TRBJ1-5; no clear D. CDR1 is LNHDA, CDR2 SQIVND, per germline (reference sequence). Trimming stripped 5 bases from V and 5 bases from J, with 19 bases between. This CDR3 comprises 16 residues. CDR3 residues: CASSSLAALHDQPQHF. In nucleotides, the CDR3 is TGTGCCAGTAGTTCCCTCGCGGCCCTACACGATCAGCCCCAGCATTTT.

The chain is built from TRBV10-2 and TRBJ1-3; D is perhaps TRBD1 (5 bases). Between the trimmed V and J ends, which lost 3 bases and 1 base, there was a span of 10 bases. The germline V gene has CDR1 WSHSY and CDR2 SAAADI. This CDR3 comprises 15 residues. The CDR3 DNA sequence: TGCGCCAGCAGTGACTCAGGGCTTTCTGGAAACACCATATATTTT. Translating it yields CASSDSGLSGNTIYF.

The chain is built from TRBV29-1 and TRBJ1-2, with D maybe TRBD1 (5 bases). The V gene's germline CDR1 is SQVTM and CDR2 ANQGSEA. The V end was cut by 0 bases, the J end by 4 bases, with 9 bases between. The CDR3 is 13 amino acids. The CDR3 spells CSVEDQDSYGYTF. CDR3 sequence (DNA): TGCAGCGTTGAAGATCAAGACAGCTATGGCTACACCTTC.

J is TRBJ2-5 and V is TRBV7-3; maybe TRBD2 (5 bases). In germline, CDR1 is SGHTA, CDR2 FQGTGA. The CDR3 spans 15 residues. The V end lost 5 bases, the J end lost 5 bases, and 18 bases lay between the germline ends. The CDR3 spells CASSLGSGVGETQYF. The CDR3 bases are TGTGCCAGCAGCCTAGGGTCCGGGGTTGGGGAGACCCAGTACTTC. The variable domain in full, completed from reference TRBV7-3 and TRBJ2-5, reads GAGVSQTPSNKVTEKGKYVELRCDPISGHTALYWYRQSLGQGPEFLIYFQGTGAADDSGLPNDRFFAVRPEGSVSTLKIQRTERGDSAVYLCASSLGSGVGETQYFGPGTRLLVL.

The V call is TRBV5-6, the J call TRBJ2-5, with 10 bases matching TRBD2. The CDR3 contains 17 residues. Germline V gene sequence: CDR1 SGHDT, CDR2 YYEEEE. With 0 bases clipped from V and 3 bases from J, the junction kept 8 bases outside the gene matches. CDR3 nucleotides: TGTGCCAGCAGCTTGGTAGGAGCGGGGGGGCCCGAAGAGACCCAGTACTTC. Translated: CASSLVGAGGPEETQYF.

This clone was seen only a few times. The chain links TRBV21-1 to TRBJ1-1; the D call in the table, TRBD1, was not verified against the DNA. TRBV21-1 is a pseudogene. CDR3 length: 16 residues. CDR3 sequence: CASSKDPGGWNTEAFF. Here the CDR3 DNA reads TGTGCCAGCAGCAAAGACCCAGGGGGCTGGAACACTGAAGCTTTCTTT.

This clone was counted a single time. The rearrangement uses TRBV5-8 and TRBJ1-5; D uncertain. The length of the CDR3 is 13 residues. Germline V gives CDR1 SGHTS, CDR2 YDEGEE. Trimming took 9 bases from V and 2 from J, leaving 12 bases between them. The CDR3 is CATAFQGNQPQHF. In nucleotides, the CDR3 is TGTGCCACTGCCTTCCAGGGCAATCAGCCCCAGCATTTT.

J is TRBJ1-1 and V is TRBV4-2; 7 positions agree with TRBD1. J gave up 0 bases and V 0 bases, and 4 bases lay outside the gene matches. There are 16 residues in the CDR3. The germline gives CDR1 LGHNA, CDR2 YNFKEQ. The CDR3 nucleotides read TGTGCCAGCAGCCAAGATGGACAGGACCTGAACACTGAAGCTTTCTTT. Its protein is CASSQDGQDLNTEAFF.